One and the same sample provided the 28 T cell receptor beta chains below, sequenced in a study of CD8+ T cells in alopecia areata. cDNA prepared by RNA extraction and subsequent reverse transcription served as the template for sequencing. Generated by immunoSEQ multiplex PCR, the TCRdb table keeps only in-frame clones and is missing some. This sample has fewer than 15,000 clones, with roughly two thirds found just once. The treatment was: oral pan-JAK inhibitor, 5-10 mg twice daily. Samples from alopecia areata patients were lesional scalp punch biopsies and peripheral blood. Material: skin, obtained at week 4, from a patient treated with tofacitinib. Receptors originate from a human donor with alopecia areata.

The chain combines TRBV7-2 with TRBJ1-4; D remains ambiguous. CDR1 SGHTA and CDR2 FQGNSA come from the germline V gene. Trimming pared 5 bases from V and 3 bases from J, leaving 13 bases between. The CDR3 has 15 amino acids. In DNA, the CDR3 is TGTGCCAGCAGCACTCAAGGGTACCCTAATGAAAAACTGTTTTTT. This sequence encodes CASSTQGYPNEKLFF.

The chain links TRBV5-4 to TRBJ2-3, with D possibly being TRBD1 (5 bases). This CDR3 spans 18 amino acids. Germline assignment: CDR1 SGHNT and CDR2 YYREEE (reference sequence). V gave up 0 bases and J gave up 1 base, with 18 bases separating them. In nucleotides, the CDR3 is TGTGCCAGCAGCTTGGACAGGATCGGCGCAAGAGGCACAGATACGCAGTATTTT. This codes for CASSLDRIGARGTDTQYF.

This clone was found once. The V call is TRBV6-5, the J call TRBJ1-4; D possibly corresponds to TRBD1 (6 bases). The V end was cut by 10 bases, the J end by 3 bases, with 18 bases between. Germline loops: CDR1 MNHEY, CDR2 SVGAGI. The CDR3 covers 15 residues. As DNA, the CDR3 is TGTGCCACCCGAACACAGGGAAATGCTAATGAAAAACTGTTTTTT. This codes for CATRTQGNANEKLFF.

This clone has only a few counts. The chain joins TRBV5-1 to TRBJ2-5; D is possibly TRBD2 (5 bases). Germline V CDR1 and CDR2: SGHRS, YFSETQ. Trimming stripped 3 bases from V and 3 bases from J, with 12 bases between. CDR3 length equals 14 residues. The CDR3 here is CASSWGLAEETQYF. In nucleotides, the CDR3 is TGCGCCAGCAGCTGGGGTCTAGCTGAAGAGACCCAGTACTTC.

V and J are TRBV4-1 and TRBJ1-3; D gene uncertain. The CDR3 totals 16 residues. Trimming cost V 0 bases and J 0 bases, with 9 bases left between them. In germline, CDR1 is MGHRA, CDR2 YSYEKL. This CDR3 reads CASSQDRVSSGNTIYF. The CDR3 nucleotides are TGCGCCAGCAGCCAAGATCGAGTAAGCTCTGGAAACACCATATATTTT.

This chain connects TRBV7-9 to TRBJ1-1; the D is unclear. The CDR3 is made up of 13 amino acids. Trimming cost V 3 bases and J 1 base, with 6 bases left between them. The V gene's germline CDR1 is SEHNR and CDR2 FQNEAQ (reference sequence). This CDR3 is CASSLQENTEAFF. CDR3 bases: TGTGCCAGCAGCTTGCAAGAGAACACTGAAGCTTTCTTT.

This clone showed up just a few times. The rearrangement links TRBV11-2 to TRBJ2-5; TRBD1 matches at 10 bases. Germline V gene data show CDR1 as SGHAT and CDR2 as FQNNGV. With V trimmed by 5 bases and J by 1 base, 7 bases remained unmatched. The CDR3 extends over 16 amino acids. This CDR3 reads CASSVSRDRGQETQYF. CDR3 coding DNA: TGTGCCAGCAGCGTTTCCCGGGACAGGGGCCAAGAGACCCAGTACTTC.

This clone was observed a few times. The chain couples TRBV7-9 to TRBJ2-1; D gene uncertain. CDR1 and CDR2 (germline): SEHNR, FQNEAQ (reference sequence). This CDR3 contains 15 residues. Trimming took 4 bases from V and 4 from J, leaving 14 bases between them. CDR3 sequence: CASSSYQVSYNEQFF. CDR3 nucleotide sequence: TGTGCCAGCAGCTCCTACCAGGTATCGTACAATGAGCAGTTCTTC.

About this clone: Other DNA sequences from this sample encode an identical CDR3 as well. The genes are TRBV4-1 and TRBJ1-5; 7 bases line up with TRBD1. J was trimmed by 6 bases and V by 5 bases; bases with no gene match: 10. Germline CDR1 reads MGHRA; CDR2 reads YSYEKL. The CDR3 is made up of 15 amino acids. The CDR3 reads CASSSTSTGFQPQHF. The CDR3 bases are TGCGCCAGCAGCTCGACCTCGACAGGGTTTCAGCCCCAGCATTTT.

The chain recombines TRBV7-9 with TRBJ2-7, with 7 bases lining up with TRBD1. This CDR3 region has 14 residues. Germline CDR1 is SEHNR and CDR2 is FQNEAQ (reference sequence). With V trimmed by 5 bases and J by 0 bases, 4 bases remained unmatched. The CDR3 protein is CASSPRQGSYEQYF. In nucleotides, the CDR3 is TGTGCCAGCAGCCCTCGACAGGGCTCCTACGAGCAGTACTTC.

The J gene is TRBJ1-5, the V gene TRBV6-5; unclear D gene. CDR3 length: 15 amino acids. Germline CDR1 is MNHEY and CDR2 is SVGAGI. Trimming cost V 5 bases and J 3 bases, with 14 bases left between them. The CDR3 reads CASSQRLHPNQPQHF. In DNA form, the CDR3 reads TGTGCCAGCAGTCAAAGACTCCACCCCAATCAGCCCCAGCATTTT.

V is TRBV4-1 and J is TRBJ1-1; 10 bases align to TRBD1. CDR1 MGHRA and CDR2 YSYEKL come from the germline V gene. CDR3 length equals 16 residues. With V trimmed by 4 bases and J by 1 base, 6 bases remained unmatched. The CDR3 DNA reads TGCGCCAGCAGCCGCCCGGGACAGGGGCCGAACACTGAAGCTTTCTTT. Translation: CASSRPGQGPNTEAFF.

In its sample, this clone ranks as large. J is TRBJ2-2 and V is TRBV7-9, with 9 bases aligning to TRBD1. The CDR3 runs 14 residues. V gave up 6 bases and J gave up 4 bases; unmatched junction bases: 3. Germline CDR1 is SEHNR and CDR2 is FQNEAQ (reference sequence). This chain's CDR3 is CASSSTGGTGELFF. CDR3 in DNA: TGTGCCAGCAGTTCGACAGGGGGCACCGGGGAGCTGTTTTTT.

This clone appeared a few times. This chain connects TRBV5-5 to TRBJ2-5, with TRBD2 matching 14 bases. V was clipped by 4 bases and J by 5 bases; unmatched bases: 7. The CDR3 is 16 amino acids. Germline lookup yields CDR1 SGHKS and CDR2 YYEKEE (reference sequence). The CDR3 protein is CASSQMTSGGEETQYF. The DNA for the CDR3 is TGTGCCAGCAGCCAAATGACTAGCGGGGGGGAGGAGACCCAGTACTTC. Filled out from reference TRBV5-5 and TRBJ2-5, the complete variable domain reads DAGVTQSPTHLIKTRGQQVTLRCSPISGHKSVSWYQQVLGQGPQFIFQYYEKEERGRGNFPDRFSARQFPNYSSELNVNALLLGDSALYLCASSQMTSGGEETQYFGPGTRLLVL.

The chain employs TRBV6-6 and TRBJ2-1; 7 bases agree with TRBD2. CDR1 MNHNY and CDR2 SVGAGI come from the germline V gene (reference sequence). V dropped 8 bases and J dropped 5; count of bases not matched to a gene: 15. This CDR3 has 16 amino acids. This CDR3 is CASWSTTLAAHNEQFF. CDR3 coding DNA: TGTGCCAGCTGGTCCACTACCCTAGCGGCCCACAATGAGCAGTTCTTC.

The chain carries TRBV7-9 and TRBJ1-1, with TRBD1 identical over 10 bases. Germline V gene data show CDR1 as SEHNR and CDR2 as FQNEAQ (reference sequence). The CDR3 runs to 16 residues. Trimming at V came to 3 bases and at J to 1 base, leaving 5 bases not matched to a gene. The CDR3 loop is CASSFRDRGENTEAFF. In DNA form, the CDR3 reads TGTGCCAGCAGCTTCCGGGACAGGGGAGAGAACACTGAAGCTTTCTTT. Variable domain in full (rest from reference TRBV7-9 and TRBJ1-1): DTGVSQNPRHKITKRGQNVTFRCDPISEHNRLYWYRQTLGQGPEFLTYFQNEAQLEKSRLLSDRFSAERPKGSFSTLEIQRTEQGDSAMYLCASSFRDRGENTEAFFGQGTRLTVV.

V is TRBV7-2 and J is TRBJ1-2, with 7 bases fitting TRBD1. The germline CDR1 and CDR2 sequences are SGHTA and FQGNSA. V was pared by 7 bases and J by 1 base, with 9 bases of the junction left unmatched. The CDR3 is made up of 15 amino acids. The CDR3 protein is CASTKVQGDNYGYTF. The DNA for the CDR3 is TGTGCCAGCACCAAAGTTCAGGGGGATAACTATGGCTACACCTTC.

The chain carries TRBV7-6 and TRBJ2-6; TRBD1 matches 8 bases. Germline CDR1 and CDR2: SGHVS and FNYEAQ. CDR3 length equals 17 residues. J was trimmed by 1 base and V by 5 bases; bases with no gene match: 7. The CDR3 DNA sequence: TGTGCCAGCAGCCCACGGACAGGGAGGTCTGGGGCCAACGTCCTGACTTTC. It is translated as CASSPRTGRSGANVLTF.

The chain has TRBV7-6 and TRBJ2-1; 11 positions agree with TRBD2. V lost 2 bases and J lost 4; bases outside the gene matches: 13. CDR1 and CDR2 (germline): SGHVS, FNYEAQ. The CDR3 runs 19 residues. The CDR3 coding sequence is TGTGCCAGCAGCTTATATGGTTTGCTAGCGGGGGGAAAGTACAATGAGCAGTTCTTC. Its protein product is CASSLYGLLAGGKYNEQFF.

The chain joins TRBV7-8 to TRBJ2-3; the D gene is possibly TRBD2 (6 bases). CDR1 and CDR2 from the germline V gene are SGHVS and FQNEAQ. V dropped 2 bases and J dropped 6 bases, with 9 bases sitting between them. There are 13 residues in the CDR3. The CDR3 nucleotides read TGTGCCAGCAGCTTATATGGGGGGGATACGCAGTATTTT. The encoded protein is CASSLYGGDTQYF. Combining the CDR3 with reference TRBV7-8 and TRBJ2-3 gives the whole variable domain GAGVSQSPRYKVAKRGQDVALRCDPISGHVSLFWYQQALGQGPEFLTYFQNEAQLDKSGLPSDRFFAERPEGSVSTLKIQRTQQEDSAVYLCASSLYGGDTQYFGPGTRLTVL.

CDR3 protein: CASSLDRDRAFYEQYF. DNA of the CDR3: TGTGCCAGCAGCTTAGACCGGGACAGGGCCTTCTACGAGCAGTACTTC. The chain carries TRBV7-8 and TRBJ2-7; 9 positions agree with TRBD1. The CDR3 loop spans 16 amino acids. Germline assignment: CDR1 SGHVS and CDR2 FQNEAQ. With V trimmed by 1 base and J by 3 bases, 7 bases remained unmatched.

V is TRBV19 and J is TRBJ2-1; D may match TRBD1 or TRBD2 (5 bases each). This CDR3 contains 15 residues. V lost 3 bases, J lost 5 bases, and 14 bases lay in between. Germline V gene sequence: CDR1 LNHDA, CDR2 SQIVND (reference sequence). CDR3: CASSMSGRNNNEQFF. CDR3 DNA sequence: TGTGCCAGTAGTATGTCGGGACGGAATAACAATGAGCAGTTCTTC. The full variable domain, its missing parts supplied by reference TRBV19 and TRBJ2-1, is DGGITQSPKYLFRKEGQNVTLSCEQNLNHDAMYWYRQDPGQGLRLIYYSQIVNDFQKGDIAEGYSVSREKKESFPLTVTSAQKNPTAFYLCASSMSGRNNNEQFFGPGTRLTVL.

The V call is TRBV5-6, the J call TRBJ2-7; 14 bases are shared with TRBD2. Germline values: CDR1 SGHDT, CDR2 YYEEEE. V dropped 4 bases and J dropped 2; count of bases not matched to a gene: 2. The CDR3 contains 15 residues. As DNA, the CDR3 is TGTGCCAGCAGCAGACTAGCGGGGGGGACCTACGAGCAGTACTTC. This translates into CASSRLAGGTYEQYF.

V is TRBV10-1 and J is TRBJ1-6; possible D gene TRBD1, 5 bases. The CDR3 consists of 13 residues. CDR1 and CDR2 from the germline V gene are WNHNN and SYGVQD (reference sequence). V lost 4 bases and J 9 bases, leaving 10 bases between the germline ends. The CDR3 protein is CASSVGGPSPLHF. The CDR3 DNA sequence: TGCGCCAGCAGTGTGGGGGGACCTTCACCCCTCCACTTT.

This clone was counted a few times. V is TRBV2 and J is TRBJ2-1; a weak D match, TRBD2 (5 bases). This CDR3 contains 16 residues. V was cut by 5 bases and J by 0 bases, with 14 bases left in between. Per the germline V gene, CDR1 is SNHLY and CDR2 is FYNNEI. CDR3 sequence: CASSPRRVTSYNEQFF. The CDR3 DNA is TGTGCCAGCAGTCCCCGGCGGGTCACCTCCTACAATGAGCAGTTCTTC.

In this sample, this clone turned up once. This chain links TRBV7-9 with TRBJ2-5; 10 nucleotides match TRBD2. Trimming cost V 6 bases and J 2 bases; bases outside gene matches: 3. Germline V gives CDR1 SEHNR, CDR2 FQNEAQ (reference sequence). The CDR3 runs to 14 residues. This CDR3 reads CASSQLAGQETQYF. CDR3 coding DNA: TGTGCCAGCAGTCAACTAGCGGGGCAAGAGACCCAGTACTTC. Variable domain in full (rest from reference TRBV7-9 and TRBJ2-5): DTGVSQNPRHKITKRGQNVTFRCDPISEHNRLYWYRQTLGQGPEFLTYFQNEAQLEKSRLLSDRFSAERPKGSFSTLEIQRTEQGDSAMYLCASSQLAGQETQYFGPGTRLLVL.

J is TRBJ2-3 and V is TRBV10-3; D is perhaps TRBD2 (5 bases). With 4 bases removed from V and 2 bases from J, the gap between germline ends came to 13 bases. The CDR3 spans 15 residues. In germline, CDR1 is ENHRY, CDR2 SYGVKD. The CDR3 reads CAISAGRGYTDTQYF. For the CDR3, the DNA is TGTGCCATCAGTGCGGGTCGGGGATACACAGATACGCAGTATTTT.

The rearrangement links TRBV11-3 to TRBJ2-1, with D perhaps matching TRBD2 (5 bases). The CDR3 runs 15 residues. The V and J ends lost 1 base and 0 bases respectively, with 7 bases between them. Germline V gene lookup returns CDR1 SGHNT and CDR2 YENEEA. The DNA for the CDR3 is TGTGCCAGCAGCTTAGGAGGGAGCTCCTACAATGAGCAGTTCTTC. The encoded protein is CASSLGGSSYNEQFF.